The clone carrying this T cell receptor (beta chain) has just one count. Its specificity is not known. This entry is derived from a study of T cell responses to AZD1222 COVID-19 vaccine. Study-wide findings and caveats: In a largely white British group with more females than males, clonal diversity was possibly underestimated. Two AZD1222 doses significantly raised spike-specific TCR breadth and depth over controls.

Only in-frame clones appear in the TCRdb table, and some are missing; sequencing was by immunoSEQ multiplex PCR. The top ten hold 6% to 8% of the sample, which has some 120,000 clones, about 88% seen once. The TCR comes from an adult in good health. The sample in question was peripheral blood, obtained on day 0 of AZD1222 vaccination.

For the CDR3, the DNA is TGTGCCAGCAGTTACTCGATTCCGCCGGAAGAAGCTTTCTTT. It specifies CASSYSIPPEEAFF. V and J are TRBV6-5 and TRBJ1-1; D call uncertain. Germline CDR1 and CDR2: MNHEY and SVGAGI. The CDR3 extends over 14 amino acids. Trimming removed 0 bases from V and 8 bases from J, with 13 bases in between.